Listed below are T cell receptor beta chains from one sample, sequenced in a study of PD-L1 blockade in urothelial cancer. Here immunoSEQ multiplex PCR was the method, and the copy in TCRdb shows in-frame clones only, minus some. The sample comprises over 20,000 clones, 86% of which are singletons, and 31% rests with the top ten. The material sequenced was PBMCs, taken around atezolizumab (anti-PD-L1) treatment. The receptors come from a man in his sixties with urothelial cancer. Each CDR3 is given with its conserved first and last residue.

J | V | CDR3
TRBJ2-2 | TRBV7-9 | CASSLGTSTGELFF
TRBJ2-1 | TRBV19 | CASRTIAGGYNEQFF
TRBJ2-2 | TRBV7-7 | CASSSGRGTGELFF
TRBJ1-3 | TRBV5-1 | CASSLAQGAPGGNTIYF
TRBJ2-3 | TRBV4-1 | CASSQLNPDTQYF
TRBJ1-1 | TRBV11-2 | CASSLIRGAEAFF
TRBJ1-2 | TRBV19 | CASTPGHPGNGYTF
TRBJ2-7 | TRBV5-1 | CASSFPGVDEQYF
TRBJ2-3 | TRBV9 | CASSVGQGAVDTQYF
TRBJ1-2 | TRBV7-9 | CASSLTELYGYTF
TRBJ1-2 | TRBV28 | CASSFYGGTYGYTF
TRBJ1-1 | TRBV30 | CAWSRGRRREAFF
TRBJ1-2 | TRBV6-5 | CASSAAGGYAYGYTF
TRBJ1-2 | TRBV7-2 | CASSPGTGIYGYTF
TRBJ2-1 | TRBV11-3 | CASSSPGVLAGDDNEQFF
TRBJ1-3 | TRBV6-1 | CASALQGLSGNTIYF
TRBJ2-3 | TRBV7-9 | CASSGKETGGRDTQYF
TRBJ2-7 | TRBV18 | CASSPGQGNEQYF
TRBJ1-6 | TRBV19 | CASRDRTGNNNSPLHF
TRBJ2-3 | TRBV9 | CASKRGSGTDTQYF
TRBJ1-2 | TRBV30 | CAWSVGGANYGYTF
TRBJ2-3 | TRBV5-1 | CASSAPGQITDTQYF
TRBJ1-6 | TRBV6-4 | CASSARGDSPLHF
TRBJ2-5 | TRBV5-1 | CASSSLTGPQETQYF
TRBJ2-7 | TRBV18 | CASSPRQGAVSYEQYF
TRBJ2-2 | TRBV9 | CASSSGLLFGNTGELFF
TRBJ2-5 | TRBV5-1 | CASSFGTAVQETQYF
TRBJ1-2 | TRBV9 | CASSLDEGVAGYTF
TRBJ2-2 | TRBV18 | CASSPGQGTGELFF
TRBJ2-4 | TRBV7-9 | CATVGTGKNIQYF
TRBJ2-6 | TRBV5-1 | CASSLGVGRLTGANVLTF
TRBJ1-6 | TRBV28 | CASRTGLGSPLHF
TRBJ2-7 | TRBV7-2 | CASSSDSAYEQYF
TRBJ1-6 | TRBV6-1 | CASSERATVYSPLHF
TRBJ1-2 | TRBV7-3 | CASRPDRGKGYTF
TRBJ2-3 | TRBV7-9 | CALRGTELDTQYF
TRBJ1-2 | TRBV29-1 | CSITGTGGSNYGYTF